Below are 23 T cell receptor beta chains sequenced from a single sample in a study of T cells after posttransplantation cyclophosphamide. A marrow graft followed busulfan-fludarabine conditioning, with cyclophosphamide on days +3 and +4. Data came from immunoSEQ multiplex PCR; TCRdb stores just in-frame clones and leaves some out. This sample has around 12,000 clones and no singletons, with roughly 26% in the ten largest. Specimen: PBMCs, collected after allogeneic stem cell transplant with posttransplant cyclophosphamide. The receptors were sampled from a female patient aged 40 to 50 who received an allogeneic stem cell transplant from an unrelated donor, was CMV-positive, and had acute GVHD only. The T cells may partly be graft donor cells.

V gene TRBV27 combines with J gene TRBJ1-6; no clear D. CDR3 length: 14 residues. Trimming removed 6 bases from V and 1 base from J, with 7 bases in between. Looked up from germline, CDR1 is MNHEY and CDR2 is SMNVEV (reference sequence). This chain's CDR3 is CASRLTSYNSPLHF. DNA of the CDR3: TGTGCCAGCAGGCTGACATCCTATAATTCACCCCTCCACTTT.

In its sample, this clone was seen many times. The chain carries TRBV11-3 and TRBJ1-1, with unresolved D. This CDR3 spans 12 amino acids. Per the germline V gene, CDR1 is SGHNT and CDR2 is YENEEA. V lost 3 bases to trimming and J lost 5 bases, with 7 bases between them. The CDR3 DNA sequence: TGTGCCAGCAGCTTCGCCGGGACTGAAGCTTTCTTT. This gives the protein CASSFAGTEAFF. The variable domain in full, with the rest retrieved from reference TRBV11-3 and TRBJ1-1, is EAGVVQSPRYKIIEKKQPVAFWCNPISGHNTLYWYLQNLGQGPELLIRYENEEAVDDSQLPKDRFSAERLKGVDSTLKIQPAELGDSAVYLCASSFAGTEAFFGQGTRLTVV.

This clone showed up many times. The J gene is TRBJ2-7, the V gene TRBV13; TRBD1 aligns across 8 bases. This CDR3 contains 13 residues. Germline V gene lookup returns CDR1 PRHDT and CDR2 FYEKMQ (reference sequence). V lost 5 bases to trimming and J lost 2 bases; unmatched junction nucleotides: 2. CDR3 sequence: CASSRGQAYEQYF. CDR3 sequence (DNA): TGTGCCAGCAGCCGGGGACAGGCCTACGAGCAGTACTTC.

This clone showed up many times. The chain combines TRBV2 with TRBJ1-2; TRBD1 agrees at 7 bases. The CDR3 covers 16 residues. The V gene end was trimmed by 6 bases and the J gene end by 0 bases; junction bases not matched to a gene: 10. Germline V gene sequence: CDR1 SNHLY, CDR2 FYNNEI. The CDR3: CASRVGRDRANYGYTF. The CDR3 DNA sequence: TGTGCCAGCAGGGTGGGGCGAGACAGGGCTAACTATGGCTACACCTTC.

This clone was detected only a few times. This CDR3 reads CASSLGADYEQYV. CDR3 nucleotide sequence: TGTGCCAGCAGCTTAGGGGCGGACTACGAGCAGTACGTC. This chain uses TRBV11-2 with TRBJ2-7; D is unresolved. The germline CDR1 and CDR2 sequences are SGHAT and FQNNGV. The CDR3 covers 13 residues. The germline V and J ends were trimmed by 1 base and 3 bases, with 7 bases remaining between them.

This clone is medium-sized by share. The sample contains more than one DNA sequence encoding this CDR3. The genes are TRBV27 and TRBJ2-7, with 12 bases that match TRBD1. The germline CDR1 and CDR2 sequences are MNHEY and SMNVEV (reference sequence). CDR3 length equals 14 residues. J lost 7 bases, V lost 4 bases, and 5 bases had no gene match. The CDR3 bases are TGTGCCAGCAGTTCCGGGACAGGGGGCGGTGAGCAGTACTTC. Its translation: CASSSGTGGGEQYF.

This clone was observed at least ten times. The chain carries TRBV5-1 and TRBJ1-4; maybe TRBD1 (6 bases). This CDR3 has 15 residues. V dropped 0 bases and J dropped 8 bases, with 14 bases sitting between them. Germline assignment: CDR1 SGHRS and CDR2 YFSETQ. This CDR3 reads CASSLAGRGGEKLFF. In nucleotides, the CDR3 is TGCGCCAGCAGCTTGGCAGGCAGGGGAGGGGAAAAACTGTTTTTT.

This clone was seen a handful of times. CDR3 region: CATSRDRYDTQRWETQYF. The CDR3 nucleotides are TGTGCCACCAGCAGAGATCGCTACGACACCCAGAGATGGGAGACCCAGTACTTC. The rearrangement joins TRBV15 to TRBJ2-5; D remains ambiguous. CDR1 is LNHNV and CDR2 is YYDKDF in the germline V gene (reference sequence). The CDR3 is 18 amino acids. Deletions cut 0 bases from V and 5 bases from J, with 22 bases between.

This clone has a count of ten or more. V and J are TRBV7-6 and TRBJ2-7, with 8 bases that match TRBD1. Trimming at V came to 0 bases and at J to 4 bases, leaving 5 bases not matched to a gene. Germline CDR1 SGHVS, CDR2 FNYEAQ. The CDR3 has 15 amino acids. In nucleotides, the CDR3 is TGTGCCAGCAGCTTAGCGGCGAACAGGGGGTACGAGCAGTACTTC. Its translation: CASSLAANRGYEQYF.

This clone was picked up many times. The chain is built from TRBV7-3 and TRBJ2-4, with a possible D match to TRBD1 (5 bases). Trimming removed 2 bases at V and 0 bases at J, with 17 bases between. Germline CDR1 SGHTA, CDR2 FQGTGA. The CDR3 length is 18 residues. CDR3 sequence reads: CASSLSARGTGAKNIQYF. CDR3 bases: TGTGCCAGCAGCTTATCTGCCCGTGGTACAGGAGCCAAAAACATTCAGTACTTC.

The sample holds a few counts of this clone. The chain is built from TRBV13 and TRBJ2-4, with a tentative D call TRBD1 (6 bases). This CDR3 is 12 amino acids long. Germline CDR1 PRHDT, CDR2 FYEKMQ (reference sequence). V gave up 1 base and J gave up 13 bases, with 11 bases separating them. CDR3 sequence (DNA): TGTGCCAGCAGCTTAGCAACGGACAGCCAGTACTTC. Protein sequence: CASSLATDSQYF.

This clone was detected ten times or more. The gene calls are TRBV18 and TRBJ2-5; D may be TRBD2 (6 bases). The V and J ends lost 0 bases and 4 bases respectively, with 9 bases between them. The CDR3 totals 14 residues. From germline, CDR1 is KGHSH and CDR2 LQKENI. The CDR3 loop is CASSPPGGVETQYF. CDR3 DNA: TGTGCCAGCTCACCACCGGGGGGAGTAGAGACCCAGTACTTC.

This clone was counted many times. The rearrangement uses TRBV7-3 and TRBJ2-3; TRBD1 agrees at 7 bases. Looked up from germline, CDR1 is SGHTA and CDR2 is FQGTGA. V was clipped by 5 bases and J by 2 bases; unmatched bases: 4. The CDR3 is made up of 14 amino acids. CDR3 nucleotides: TGTGCCAGCAGCAGAGGGGGCTCCACAGATACGCAGTATTTT. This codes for CASSRGGSTDTQYF.

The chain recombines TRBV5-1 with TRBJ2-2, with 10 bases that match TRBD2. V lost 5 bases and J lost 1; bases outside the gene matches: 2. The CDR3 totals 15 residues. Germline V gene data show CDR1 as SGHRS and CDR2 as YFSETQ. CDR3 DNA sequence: TGCGCCAGCAGTGGGACTAGCGAGAACACCGGGGAGCTGTTTTTT. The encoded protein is CASSGTSENTGELFF. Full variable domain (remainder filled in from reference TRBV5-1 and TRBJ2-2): KAGVTQTPRYLIKTRGQQVTLSCSPISGHRSVSWYQQTPGQGLQFLFEYFSETQRNKGNFPGRFSGRQFSNSRSEMNVSTLELGDSALYLCASSGTSENTGELFFGEGSRLTVL.

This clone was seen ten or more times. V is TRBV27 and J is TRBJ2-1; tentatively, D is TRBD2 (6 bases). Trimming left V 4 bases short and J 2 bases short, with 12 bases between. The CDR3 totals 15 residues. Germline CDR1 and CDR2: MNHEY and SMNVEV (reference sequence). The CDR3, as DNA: TGTGCCAGCAGTTCCGGACTACCTACCTACAATGAGCAGTTCTTC. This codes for CASSSGLPTYNEQFF.

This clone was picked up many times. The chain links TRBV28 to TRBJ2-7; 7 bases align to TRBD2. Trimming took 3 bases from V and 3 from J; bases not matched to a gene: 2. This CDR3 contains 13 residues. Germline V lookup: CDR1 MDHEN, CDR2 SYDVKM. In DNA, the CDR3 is TGTGCCAGCAGTTTTTCGGGGGGCTACGAGCAGTACGTC. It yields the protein CASSFSGGYEQYV.

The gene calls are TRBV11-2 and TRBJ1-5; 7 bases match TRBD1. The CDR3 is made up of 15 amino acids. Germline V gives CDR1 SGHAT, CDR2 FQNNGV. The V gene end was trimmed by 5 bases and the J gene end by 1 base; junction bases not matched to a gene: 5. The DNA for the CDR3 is TGTGCCAGCAGCCCCCGCAGGGGGAGCAATCAGCCCCAGCATTTT. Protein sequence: CASSPRRGSNQPQHF.

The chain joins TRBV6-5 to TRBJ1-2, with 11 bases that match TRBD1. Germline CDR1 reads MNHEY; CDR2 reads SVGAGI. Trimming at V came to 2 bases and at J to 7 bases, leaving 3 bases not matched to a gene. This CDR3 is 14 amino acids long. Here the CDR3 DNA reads TGTGCCAGCAGTTACGGACAGGGGGCGTCTGGCTACACCTTC. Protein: CASSYGQGASGYTF.

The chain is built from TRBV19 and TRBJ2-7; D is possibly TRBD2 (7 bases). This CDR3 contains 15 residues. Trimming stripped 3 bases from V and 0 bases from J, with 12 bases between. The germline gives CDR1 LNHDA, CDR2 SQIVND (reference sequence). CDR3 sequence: CASSMGGGYSYEQYF. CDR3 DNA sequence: TGTGCCAGTAGTATGGGGGGGGGCTACTCCTACGAGCAGTACTTC.

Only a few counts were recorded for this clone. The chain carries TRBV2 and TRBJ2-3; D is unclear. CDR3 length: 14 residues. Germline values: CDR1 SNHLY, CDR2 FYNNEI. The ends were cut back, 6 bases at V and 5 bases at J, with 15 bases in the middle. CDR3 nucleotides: TGTGCCAGCAGCGCAGCGTCGACCTTAGATACGCAGTATTTT. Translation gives CASSAASTLDTQYF.

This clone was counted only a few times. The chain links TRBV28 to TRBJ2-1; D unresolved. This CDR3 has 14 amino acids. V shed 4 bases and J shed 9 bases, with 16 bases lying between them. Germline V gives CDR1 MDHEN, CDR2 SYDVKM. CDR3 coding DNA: TGTGCCAGCAGTTGGGCCAGAGTGAGTGGTGAGCAGTTCTTC. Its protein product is CASSWARVSGEQFF.

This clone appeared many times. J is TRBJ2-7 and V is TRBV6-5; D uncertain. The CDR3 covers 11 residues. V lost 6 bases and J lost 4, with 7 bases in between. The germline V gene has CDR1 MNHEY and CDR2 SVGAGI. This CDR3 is CASSHSYEQYF. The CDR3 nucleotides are TGTGCCAGCAGCCACAGTTACGAGCAGTACTTC.

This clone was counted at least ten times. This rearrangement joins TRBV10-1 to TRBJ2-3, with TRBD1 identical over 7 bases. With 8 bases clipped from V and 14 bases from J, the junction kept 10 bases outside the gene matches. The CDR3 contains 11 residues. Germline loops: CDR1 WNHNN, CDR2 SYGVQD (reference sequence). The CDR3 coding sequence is TGCGCCAGCGAGACAGGGTGCCTAAGGTATTTT. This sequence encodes CASETGCLRYF.